This section outlines one TCR beta chain sequence together with its context. Its antigen remains unknown. This sample was included in a study of blood T cells in healthy people across ages. The study's findings and limits: Diversity estimated from one million T cells was considered an underestimate.

No fewer than 6 million PBMCs went into each sample. Then a second PCR, running about 6 to 11 cycles, was carried out with a sample-barcoded 5' primer and a J-beta primer mix. TCRdb analysed the 5' RACE reads with MiXCR anew, one entry per CDR3 protein. Altogether under 800,000 distinct CDR3 sequences are present, around 21% being singletons, with the ten largest covering 3.5% to 4%. The germline V and J ends were trimmed by 1 base and 5 bases, with 12 bases remaining between them. The germline CDR1 and CDR2 sequences are SEHNR and FQNEAQ (reference sequence). This CDR3 region has 14 residues. The chain uses TRBV7-9 and TRBJ2-7; possibly TRBD1 for D (5 bases). The sequence derives from a man in his 70s in good health. Sequencing used blood. The CDR3 region has the DNA TGTGCCAGCAGCTTAGTGGCAGGGCTGGACGAGCAGTACTTC. It yields the protein CASSLVAGLDEQYF.